Sequencing of this T cell receptor (beta chain) was carried out in a study of blood T cells in healthy people across ages. Findings and caveats of the study: Expanded clonotype changes were possibly confounded by unknown donor CMV status.

From germline, CDR1 is SGHRS and CDR2 YFSETQ. The CDR3 has 15 residues. Concerning this clonotype itself: Its specificity is not known.

Together with a sample-barcoded 5' primer, a J-beta primer mix was included in a second PCR lasting about 7 to 12 cycles. Each TCR beta cDNA got a 12-nucleotide random molecular identifier. Via MiXCR, TCRdb re-called the 5' RACE reads, giving one row per CDR3 protein. In the table there are hundreds of thousands of distinct CDR3 sequences, roughly two fifths of which are singletons. Sample: blood. This TCR derives from a man at least 80 years old in good health. The chain uses TRBV5-1 and TRBJ2-5; weak D call: TRBD1 (6 bases). The DNA end is a closer match to TRBJ2-7, so the J assignment may be wrong. CDR3 protein: CASSLAGVGTYEQYF. The DNA for the CDR3 is TGCGCCAGCAGCTTGGCAGGGGTTGGCACCTACGAGCAGTACTTC.